This T cell receptor beta chain was retrieved from a study of T-cell memory formation after mild COVID-19. Overall study findings and caveats: Mainly CM and EM harbored the contracting CD4+ clones; mainly EMRA harbored the CD8+ ones. Memory sampled before infection contained some responding clones, suggesting cross-reactive memory joined. CD4/CD8 balance held among clones contracting day 15 to 85, and later expanders leaned CD4+.

TCRdb re-called the 5' RACE reads through MiXCR, storing one row per CDR3 protein. The sample contains roughly 320,000 distinct CDR3 sequences, under 30% of which appear only once. In germline, CDR1 is KGHDR, CDR2 SFDVKD. Unmatched junction bases numbered 5, after V lost 0 bases and J lost 1 base. This CDR3 has 18 residues. Concerning this clonotype: Antigen unknown.

The sample comprised PBMCs or a T cell subset sorted from them (not recorded which). This clonotype was sampled from an adult woman who had mild COVID-19 (a few samples of this study predate the infection). Cell type and time point are not known. V gene TRBV24-1 combines with J gene TRBJ2-1; 10 bases align to TRBD2. The CDR3 DNA is TGTGCCACCAGTGATTTGACTAGCGGGACTGGGTCCTACAATGAGCAGTTCTTC. Its protein is CATSDLTSGTGSYNEQFF.